The text below deals with one TCR beta chain. The specificity of this receptor is unknown. One base away there is no much larger clone; base qualities are not given. The CDR3, from cysteine to phenylalanine, totals 13 residues. Only CDR3 DNA remains: 39 bases, in frame from the first base. The trim is 7 bases for V and 7 bases for J, with a gap of 16 bases between the germline ends. Sequences MDHEN (CDR1) and SYDVKM (CDR2) are obtained from the germline V gene. The donors were healthy, HIV-negative adults who had no recently reported acute infections or vaccinations. Only Caucasian adults living in Nashville, Tennessee, USA were represented among the donors. CD4+ T cells were enriched by magnetic negative selection; naive cells were then positively selected on CD45RA, and the negative fraction formed the memory subset. After blood collection by leukapheresis, PBMCs were isolated using Ficoll-Histopaque density gradient centrifugation and then cryopreserved in the vapor phase of liquid nitrogen. Analytical flow cytometry was used to check the purity and quantity of every magnetically sorted T cell population. Genomic DNA was isolated from each sorted fraction and quantified by UV absorbance on a Nanodrop 2000c.

The sample is drawn from a study of shared clonotypes between healthy human individuals (dated by TCRdb to 2019 to 2021). About the investigation overall: The cohort comprised a couple of women and a few men aged 18 to 49 years. For each donor, three plates each were used for CD4 naive and CD4 memory, two plates were used for CD8 naive, and one plate was used for CD8 memory. The study deeply sequenced blood TCR repertoires of five healthy adults to estimate repertoire size and the extent of clonotype sharing between individuals. To increase sequencing depth and limit assay-specific biases, TCR repertoire library preparation and sequencing were carried out by different laboratories using diverse techniques. Between about 0.94 and 8.9 billion PBMCs per donor were obtained by leukapheresis.

TCR CDR3 regions were amplified from genomic DNA by multiplex PCR using the deep immunoSEQ assay. Extracted genomic DNA from each cell subset was spread evenly across all wells of several immunoSEQ 96-well plates, with each plate serving as a replicate. For sorted subsets, around 200 ng genomic DNA, equal to 25,000 to 35,000 T cell genomes, was loaded into each replicate PCR. Purified libraries were measured with a Qubit 3.0 fluorometer, size-checked on a Bioanalyzer 2100, and measured again with the KAPA Library Quantification kit. Each immunoSEQ 96-well plate was sequenced on its own single-read 150-cycle Illumina NextSeq 550 flow cell. The authors' pipeline ran thus. Because the immunoSEQ output included only junctional sequences and no quality scores, the filtering could not be the same as the filtering used for full-length reads. Sequences were annotated with PyIR, a Python wrapper for IgBLAST v1.9, and V/J genes and CDR3 were assigned using IMGT germline references. Reads were filtered out if the reads had weak V/J assignments (E-value above 1e-6), no CDR3, stop codons, out-of-frame junctions, or ambiguous translated residues. V3J clonotypes were defined as sequences sharing the same inferred V gene, J gene, and CDR3 amino acid sequence. Percentage overlap between repertoires was computed as shared unique clonotypes divided by the size of the smaller repertoire. Repertoire richness was assessed with RTK rarefaction, the Chao1 estimator, and Recon v2.1 estimates of unobserved clonotypes. For all TCRbeta clonotypes obtained by the gDNA method from a few donors, generation probabilities were computed with OLGA. Sourced from immuneACCESS, this table was stored by TCRdb with only in-frame sequences that have V and J called. A share of the clones is absent; for the studies checked, an unresolved V gene accounts for under half, and the remainder has no known explanation. V and J calls plus clone size are reproduced from that table; the DNA served to infer D and trimming. In this sample the table shows around 1 million clones, less than 85% of which occur a single time. Together, the top ten hold about 1.5% of the sample.

Broader findings and caveats from the paper: Pairwise subsampling indicated that sequencing depth was expected to affect the degree of clonotype sharing among donors. Incomplete sequencing was indicated by rarefaction of sorted-subset datasets, despite the large sequencing depth. Estimated clonotype richness was generally larger for naive than for memory subsets. The genetic and exposure-history diversity represented was limited by the small number of donors. Roughly 5% of naive CD4, 3.5% of naive CD8, approximately 2% of memory CD4, and 0.4% of memory CD8 clonotypes were shared across several donors. Compared with non-shared clonotypes, the clonotypes found in all four sorted-subset donors had higher generation probabilities. Sampling was restricted to blood, and TCR repertoires in tissue are likely to differ from TCR repertoires in blood.

Rearrangement joined TRBV28 to TRBJ1-2, with no D gene named confidently. The sequenced sample consisted of memory CD4+ T cells sorted from blood. Reading the label with the study, this specimen's cell subset or site is: CD45RA-negative fraction. The sequence came from a man between 18 and 29 years old in good health. The CDR3 protein is CASTPPRGGGYTF. The DNA sequence reads TGTGCCAGCACCCCCCCCCGGGGAGGTGGCTACACCTTC.